Listed here are 26 T cell receptor beta chains from one sample, sequenced in a study of CD8+CD57+ T cells in acquired aplastic anemia. For CDR3 and TCR beta VDJ profiling, genomic DNA was the template used. In TCRdb, the reads were re-called with MiXCR into one record per CDR3 protein. The sample consists of about 180,000 distinct CDR3 sequences, approximately 52% of them appearing once. CD8+CD57+ cell expansion had been shown by flow cytometry in patients chosen for sequencing. The sample comprised sorted CD4+, CD8+, or CD8+CD57+ T cells (not recorded which) from PBMCs. These receptors were taken from a human donor with aplastic anemia.

The rearrangement uses TRBV27 and TRBJ2-5, with D perhaps matching TRBD2 (6 bases). The CDR3 length is 14 residues. Germline CDR1 and CDR2: MNHEY and SMNVEV (reference sequence). Trimming cost V 6 bases and J 7 bases, with 18 bases left between them. This CDR3 reads CASSAGAGRRTQYF. The DNA of the CDR3 is TGTGCCAGCAGCGCCGGGGCAGGGAGGCGGACCCAGTACTTC.

The rearrangement links TRBV24-1 to TRBJ2-7; no clear D gene. V was clipped by 5 bases and J by 3 bases, with 7 bases between them. The germline CDR1 and CDR2 sequences are KGHDR and SFDVKD. CDR3 length: 12 residues. This chain's CDR3 is CATSGSDYEQYF. The DNA for the CDR3 is TGTGCCACCAGTGGTTCAGACTACGAGCAGTACTTC.

The gene calls are TRBV7-6 and TRBJ2-7, with no clear D. Germline CDR1 reads SGHVS; CDR2 reads FNYEAQ. V was trimmed by 3 bases and J by 5 bases, leaving 8 bases between them. The CDR3 has 12 residues. The CDR3 sequence is CASSLTQDEQYF. The CDR3 nucleotides read TGTGCCAGCAGCTTGACCCAGGACGAGCAGTACTTC.

This clonotype was observed at least ten times. V usage is TRBV2 and J usage is TRBJ1-2; D is ambiguous. Per the germline V gene, CDR1 is SNHLY and CDR2 is FYNNEI. CDR3 length equals 14 residues. Trimming stripped 0 bases from V and 4 bases from J, with 9 bases between. CDR3 DNA: TGTGCCAGCAGTGAAGCGTGGGGAACCTATGGCTACACCTTC. Translating gives CASSEAWGTYGYTF. Based on the CDR3 plus reference TRBV2 and TRBJ1-2, the full variable domain is EPEVTQTPSHQVTQMGQEVILRCVPISNHLYFYWYRQILGQKVEFLVSFYNNEISEKSEIFDDQFSVERPDGSNFTLKIRSTKLEDSAMYFCASSEAWGTYGYTFGSGTRLTVV.

This clonotype was counted a few times. J is TRBJ1-2 and V is TRBV10-3, with D uncertain. This CDR3 region has 15 residues. Trimming took 3 bases from V and 8 from J, leaving 19 bases between them. CDR1 ENHRY and CDR2 SYGVKD come from the germline V gene. CDR3 sequence reads: CAISETVDLLGGYTF. The CDR3 DNA follows: TGTGCCATCAGTGAAACCGTGGACCTTCTTGGAGGCTACACCTTC.

This clonotype occurred many times. This chain links TRBV9 with TRBJ1-3; 7 bases match TRBD1. The V gene's germline CDR1 is SGDLS and CDR2 YYNGEE. V was clipped by 4 bases and J by 0 bases; unmatched bases: 4. The CDR3 is made up of 15 amino acids. CDR3 coding DNA: TGTGCCAGCAGCAGGGACAGCCTCTCTGGAAACACCATATATTTT. Translated: CASSRDSLSGNTIYF.

The rearrangement links TRBV2 to TRBJ2-7; D is unresolved. V was shortened by 1 base and J by 2 bases, with 6 bases between the two germline ends. Germline loops: CDR1 SNHLY, CDR2 FYNNEI. The CDR3 is 13 amino acids. This CDR3 is CASSEVSPYEQYF. The CDR3 DNA reads TGTGCCAGCAGTGAAGTTTCCCCCTACGAGCAGTACTTC.

This clonotype was seen ten or more times. A read error may account for a junction end that differs from germline. The J gene is TRBJ2-7, the V gene TRBV7-6, with TRBD1 matching over 7 bases. The CDR3 consists of 12 residues. The germline V gene encodes CDR1 SGHVS and CDR2 FNYEAQ. The CDR3 sequence: CASSLPRQGLTF. As DNA, the CDR3 is TGTGCCAGCAGCTTACCAAGACAGGGCCTCACGTTC.

This clonotype was recorded at least ten times. The rearrangement links TRBV19 to TRBJ2-3; 8 bases fit TRBD2. Germline loops: CDR1 LNHDA, CDR2 SQIVND (reference sequence). Trimming cost V 0 bases and J 6 bases; bases outside gene matches: 8. This CDR3 spans 16 amino acids. The CDR3 DNA is TGTGCCAGTAGTATAGAGACTAGCGCGATTGAGGATACGCAGTATTTT. Amino acids: CASSIETSAIEDTQYF.

The rearrangement joins TRBV7-3 to TRBJ1-5; no clear D gene. The CDR3 extends over 15 amino acids. Germline V gene data show CDR1 as SGHTA and CDR2 as FQGTGA. Trimming removed 0 bases at V and 3 bases at J, with 9 bases between. The CDR3 reads CASSLTGGPNQPQHF. The DNA for the CDR3 is TGTGCCAGCAGCTTAACCGGCGGACCCAATCAGCCCCAGCATTTT. The full variable domain, rest sourced from reference TRBV7-3 and TRBJ1-5, is GAGVSQTPSNKVTEKGKYVELRCDPISGHTALYWYRQSLGQGPEFLIYFQGTGAADDSGLPNDRFFAVRPEGSVSTLKIQRTERGDSAVYLCASSLTGGPNQPQHFGDGTRLSIL.

The sample holds many counts of this clonotype. This chain connects TRBV10-3 to TRBJ2-4; 9 bases line up with TRBD2. V was pared by 3 bases and J by 3 bases, with 6 bases of the junction left unmatched. The CDR3 has 16 amino acids. Per the germline V gene, CDR1 is ENHRY and CDR2 is SYGVKD. CDR3 in amino acids: CAISDVAGGFKNIQYF. The DNA for the CDR3 is TGTGCCATCAGTGACGTTGCGGGGGGGTTCAAAAACATTCAGTACTTC.

In this sample, this clonotype turned up many times. The chain joins TRBV6-1 to TRBJ2-5; D perhaps matches TRBD1 (5 bases). CDR3 size: 11 residues. V was shortened by 6 bases and J by 5 bases, with 7 bases between the two germline ends. CDR1 and CDR2 (germline): MNHNS, SASEGT. Here the CDR3 reads CASRKGETQYF. In DNA form, the CDR3 reads TGTGCCAGCAGGAAGGGGGAGACCCAGTACTTC.

In its sample, this clonotype was seen many times. The CDR3 loop is CSADREANTGELFF. CDR3 nucleotide sequence: TGCAGTGCTGACCGGGAAGCGAACACCGGGGAGCTGTTTTTT. V and J are TRBV20-1 and TRBJ2-2; tentative D call: TRBD2 (5 bases). Trimming removed 5 bases at V and 0 bases at J, with 10 bases between. Germline CDR1 DFQATT, CDR2 SNEGSKA (reference sequence). The CDR3 is made up of 14 amino acids.

The gene calls are TRBV27 and TRBJ2-7; D uncertain. The CDR3 is 12 residues long. Germline assignment: CDR1 MNHEY and CDR2 SMNVEV (reference sequence). Trimming took off 3 bases at V and 6 bases at J, with 9 bases between the two ends. The CDR3 DNA is TGTGCCAGCAGTTTCTTATTTAGCGAGCAGTACTTC. It yields the protein CASSFLFSEQYF.

This chain uses TRBV27 with TRBJ2-1; D is perhaps TRBD1 (6 bases). The germline CDR1 and CDR2 sequences are MNHEY and SMNVEV (reference sequence). Trimming removed 5 bases from V and 2 bases from J, with 19 bases in between. This CDR3 contains 17 residues. CDR3 DNA: TGTGCCAGCAGTGTAGACCGGGCAGGGGTGGCCTACAATGAGCAGTTCTTC. Protein: CASSVDRAGVAYNEQFF.

This clonotype occurred many times. The chain joins TRBV11-1 to TRBJ2-5; 7 nucleotides line up with TRBD2. The V and J ends lost 2 bases and 1 base, in that order; junction bases with no gene match: 10. The germline gives CDR1 SGHAT, CDR2 FQDESV (reference sequence). The CDR3 is made up of 17 amino acids. This chain's CDR3 is CASSLNRMAGVQETQYF. Written as DNA, the CDR3 is TGTGCCAGCAGCTTAAACAGGATGGCGGGGGTCCAAGAGACCCAGTACTTC.

This clonotype appeared many times. Here the CDR3 DNA reads TGCGCCAGCAGCACGACAGGGACAGATGAAAAACTGTTTTTT. Protein sequence: CASSTTGTDEKLFF. The V and J genes are TRBV5-1 and TRBJ1-4; 7 nucleotides match TRBD1. V shed 4 bases, J shed 6 bases, and the junction held 6 bases outside the gene matches. CDR1 and CDR2 (germline): SGHRS, YFSETQ. The CDR3 runs 14 residues. The full variable domain, in which reference TRBV5-1 and TRBJ1-4 provide the parts outside the CDR3, is KAGVTQTPRYLIKTRGQQVTLSCSPISGHRSVSWYQQTPGQGLQFLFEYFSETQRNKGNFPGRFSGRQFSNSRSEMNVSTLELGDSALYLCASSTTGTDEKLFFGSGTQLSVL.

This clonotype was counted at least ten times. The chain links TRBV9 to TRBJ1-2, with no clear D. Germline V gives CDR1 SGDLS, CDR2 YYNGEE. The CDR3 length is 15 residues. Trimming removed 0 bases from V and 3 bases from J, with 12 bases in between. CDR3 region: CASSVDEAQYYGYTF. The CDR3 DNA follows: TGTGCCAGCAGCGTAGATGAAGCACAGTACTATGGCTACACCTTC.

This clonotype has at least ten counts. This sequence joins TRBV4-3 and TRBJ2-2; 8 bases agree with TRBD1. The CDR3 has 15 residues. The V gene end was trimmed by 6 bases and the J gene end by 7 bases; junction bases not matched to a gene: 10. Per germline, CDR1 LGHNA and CDR2 YSLEER. Here the CDR3 reads CASSDRAGGGGELFF. In DNA, the CDR3 is TGCGCCAGCAGTGACCGGGCAGGGGGCGGCGGGGAGCTGTTTTTT.

As to this clonotype: The junction and the germline gene differ at one end; a read error may be behind it. The chain has TRBV20-1 and TRBJ1-1; 10 bases fit TRBD1. This CDR3 region has 17 residues. Germline CDR1 reads DFQATT; CDR2 reads SNEGSKA (reference sequence). In nucleotides, the CDR3 is TGCAGTGCTCGAGACCGGGACAGGGGCCACATGAACACTGAAGCTTTCTTT. This encodes CSARDRDRGHMNTEAFF.

This clonotype was detected ten times or more. The gene calls are TRBV19 and TRBJ2-7; D may be TRBD1 (5 bases). V was cut by 1 base and J by 1 base, with 5 bases left in between. The CDR3 has 13 residues. Germline V gives CDR1 LNHDA, CDR2 SQIVND (reference sequence). CDR3 protein: CASSIGQSYEQYF. The CDR3 coding sequence is TGTGCCAGTAGTATAGGACAGTCCTACGAGCAGTACTTC. The variable domain in full, completed from reference TRBV19 and TRBJ2-7, reads DGGITQSPKYLFRKEGQNVTLSCEQNLNHDAMYWYRQDPGQGLRLIYYSQIVNDFQKGDIAEGYSVSREKKESFPLTVTSAQKNPTAFYLCASSIGQSYEQYFGPGTRLTVT.

The chain employs TRBV7-8 and TRBJ2-7; no clear D. This CDR3 is 12 amino acids long. V lost 5 bases and J lost 3, with 8 bases in between. The germline CDR1 and CDR2 sequences are SGHVS and FQNEAQ. In nucleotides, the CDR3 is TGTGCCAGCAGCCCGGACGACTACGAGCAGTACTTC. Translation gives CASSPDDYEQYF.

This clonotype was seen at least ten times. This sequence joins TRBV5-6 and TRBJ1-2, with 7 bases that match TRBD1. CDR3 length equals 15 residues. Trimming removed 0 bases from V and 12 bases from J; junction bases left unmatched: 14. Germline lookup yields CDR1 SGHDT and CDR2 YYEEEE. Here the CDR3 DNA reads TGTGCCAGCAGCTTGGTCAGTTCACAGGGGAGCGGCAACACCTTC. It is translated as CASSLVSSQGSGNTF.

The chain joins TRBV19 to TRBJ1-2; D is undetermined. The CDR3 runs to 14 residues. Trimming took 6 bases from V and 2 from J, leaving 13 bases between them. Germline V gene data show CDR1 as LNHDA and CDR2 as SQIVND (reference sequence). Written as DNA, the CDR3 is TGTGCCAGTAGGGACTTGAATTTGAACTATGGCTACACCTTC. It specifies CASRDLNLNYGYTF.

This clonotype was seen ten or more times. The chain uses TRBV20-1 and TRBJ2-3, with no clear D. The germline V gene has CDR1 DFQATT and CDR2 SNEGSKA (reference sequence). Trimming pared 6 bases from V and 2 bases from J, leaving 9 bases between. This CDR3 is built from 12 residues. The CDR3 loop is CSAGAITDTQYF. DNA of the CDR3: TGCAGTGCCGGTGCGATCACAGATACGCAGTATTTT.

This sequence joins TRBV7-8 and TRBJ2-7, with TRBD1 matching over 9 bases. The V gene end was trimmed by 5 bases and the J gene end by 2 bases; junction bases not matched to a gene: 7. The CDR3 loop spans 15 amino acids. CDR1 and CDR2 (germline): SGHVS, FQNEAQ. This CDR3 is CASSPEGTGTYEQYF. The CDR3, as DNA: TGTGCCAGCAGCCCAGAGGGGACAGGGACCTACGAGCAGTACTTC.